These 7 T cell receptor beta chains share one sample of origin, sequenced in a study of blood T cell repertoires in COVID-19. Assay used: immunoSEQ multiplex PCR; TCRdb lists only in-frame clones, some missing. The sample holds roughly 70,000 clones; 91% are singletons and the top ten take about an eighth. The material sequenced was peripheral blood. Receptor source: a human donor with active COVID-19. The donor label of this sample is uncertain.

The rearrangement links TRBV29-1 to TRBJ2-3; D is perhaps TRBD1 (7 bases). CDR1 and CDR2 (germline): SQVTM, ANQGSEA. V lost 1 base and J lost 5, with 13 bases in between. The CDR3 extends over 14 amino acids. The CDR3 nucleotides are TGCAGCGTTGAAGGCCCAGGGGGGATAGATACGCAGTATTTT. As protein: CSVEGPGGIDTQYF.

This chain uses TRBV2 with TRBJ2-1; D ambiguous. The CDR3 runs 12 residues. V was clipped by 6 bases and J by 6 bases, with 9 bases between them. Germline V lookup: CDR1 SNHLY, CDR2 FYNNEI. The CDR3 region has the DNA TGTGCCAGCAGATTCACGAGCAATGAGCAGTTCTTC. Its translation is CASRFTSNEQFF.

This sequence joins TRBV9 and TRBJ2-1; TRBD2 is a possible D gene (6 bases). Germline V CDR1 and CDR2: SGDLS, YYNGEE. This CDR3 contains 16 residues. The V end was cut by 3 bases, the J end by 3 bases, with 16 bases between. DNA of the CDR3: TGTGCCAGCAGCGCGGGGAGGCGGGCCCACTACAATGAGCAGTTCTTC. Amino acids: CASSAGRRAHYNEQFF. The variable domain in full, with the rest retrieved from reference TRBV9 and TRBJ2-1, is DSGVTQTPKHLITATGQRVTLRCSPRSGDLSVYWYQQSLDQGLQFLIQYYNGEERAKGNILERFSAQQFPDLHSELNLSSLELGDSALYFCASSAGRRAHYNEQFFGPGTRLTVL.

This chain connects TRBV14 to TRBJ2-3; 8 bases agree with TRBD2. The J segment lost 3 bases and the V segment lost 3 bases, leaving 8 bases of the junction unmatched. The CDR3 contains 16 residues. The germline V gene has CDR1 SGHDN and CDR2 FVKESK. CDR3 region: CASSQLSGKRTDTQYF. The CDR3 nucleotides read TGTGCCAGCAGCCAGCTTAGCGGGAAAAGGACAGATACGCAGTATTTT.

V gene TRBV18 combines with J gene TRBJ2-7; 11 bases align to TRBD1. Germline V gene sequence: CDR1 KGHSH, CDR2 LQKENI. V was clipped by 5 bases and J by 2 bases; unmatched bases: 2. There are 14 residues in the CDR3. The CDR3 protein is CASSLGQGAYEQYF. The CDR3 DNA follows: TGTGCCAGCTCATTGGGACAGGGGGCCTACGAGCAGTACTTC. Full variable domain (remainder filled in from reference TRBV18 and TRBJ2-7): NAGVMQNPRHLVRRRGQEARLRCSPMKGHSHVYWYRQLPEEGLKFMVYLQKENIIDESGMPKERFSAEFPKEGPSILRIQQVVRGDSAAYFCASSLGQGAYEQYFGPGTRLTVT.

The chain combines TRBV9 with TRBJ2-2, with D tentatively TRBD1 (5 bases). The CDR3 covers 15 residues. V lost 5 bases and J lost 6, with 17 bases in between. Germline CDR1 reads SGDLS; CDR2 reads YYNGEE. CDR3 DNA: TGTGCCAGCAGTATCTCCAGGGTACTGCCCGGGGAGCTGTTTTTT. Translating gives CASSISRVLPGELFF.

J is TRBJ2-1 and V is TRBV19, with 10 nucleotides matching TRBD1. V shed 5 bases, J shed 6 bases, and the junction held 7 bases outside the gene matches. The CDR3 is made up of 15 amino acids. Germline CDR1 reads LNHDA; CDR2 reads SQIVND (reference sequence). The CDR3 loop reads CASSYPGQGTNEQFF. CDR3 in DNA: TGTGCCAGTAGTTACCCGGGACAGGGGACCAATGAGCAGTTCTTC.